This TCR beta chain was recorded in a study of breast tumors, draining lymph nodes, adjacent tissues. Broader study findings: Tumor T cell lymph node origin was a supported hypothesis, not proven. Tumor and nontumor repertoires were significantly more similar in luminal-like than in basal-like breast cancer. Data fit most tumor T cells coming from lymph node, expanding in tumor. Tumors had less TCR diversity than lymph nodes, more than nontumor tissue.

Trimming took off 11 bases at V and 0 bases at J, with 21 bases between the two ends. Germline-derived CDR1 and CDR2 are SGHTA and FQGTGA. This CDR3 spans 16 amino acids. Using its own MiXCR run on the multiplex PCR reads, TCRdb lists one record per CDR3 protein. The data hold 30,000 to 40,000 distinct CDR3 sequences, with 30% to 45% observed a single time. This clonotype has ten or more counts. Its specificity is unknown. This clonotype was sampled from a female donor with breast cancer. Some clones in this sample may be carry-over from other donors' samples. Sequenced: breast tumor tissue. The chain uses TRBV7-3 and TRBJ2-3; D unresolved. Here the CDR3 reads CAGDLSSPPSTDTQYF. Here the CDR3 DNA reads TGTGCCGGGGATTTGAGTTCACCCCCTAGCACAGATACGCAGTATTTT.